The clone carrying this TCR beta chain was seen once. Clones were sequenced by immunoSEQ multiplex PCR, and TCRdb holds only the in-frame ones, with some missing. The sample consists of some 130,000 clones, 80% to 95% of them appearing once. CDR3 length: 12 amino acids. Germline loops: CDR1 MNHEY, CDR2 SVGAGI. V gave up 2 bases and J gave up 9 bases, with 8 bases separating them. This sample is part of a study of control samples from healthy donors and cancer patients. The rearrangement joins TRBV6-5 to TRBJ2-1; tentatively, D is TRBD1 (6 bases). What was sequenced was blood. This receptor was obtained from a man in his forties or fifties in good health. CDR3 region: CASSYGGSEQFF. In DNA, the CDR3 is TGTGCCAGCAGTTACGGGGGCTCTGAGCAGTTCTTC.